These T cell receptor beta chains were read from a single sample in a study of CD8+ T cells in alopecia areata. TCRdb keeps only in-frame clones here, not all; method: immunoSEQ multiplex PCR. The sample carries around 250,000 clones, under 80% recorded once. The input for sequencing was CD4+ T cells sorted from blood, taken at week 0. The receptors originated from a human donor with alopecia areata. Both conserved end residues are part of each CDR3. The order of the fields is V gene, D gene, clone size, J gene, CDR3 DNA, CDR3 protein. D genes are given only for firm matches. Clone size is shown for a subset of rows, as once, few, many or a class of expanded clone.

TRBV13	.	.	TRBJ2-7	TGTGCCAGCAGCTTACTGCAGGGGCCCTACGAGCAGTACTTC	CASSLLQGPYEQYF
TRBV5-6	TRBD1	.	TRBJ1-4	TGTGCCAGCAGCCTGGGACAGGGGAGAACTAATGAAAAACTGTTTTTT	CASSLGQGRTNEKLFF
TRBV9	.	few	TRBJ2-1	TGTGCCAGCAGCGTAGCTCCCCACAATGAGCAGTTCTTC	CASSVAPHNEQFF
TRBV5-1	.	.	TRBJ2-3	TGCGCCAGCAGCTCGGGAACCCGCCCAGATACGCAGTATTTT	CASSSGTRPDTQYF
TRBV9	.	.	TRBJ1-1	TGTGCCAGCAGCAGAGGGACACGGTTGAACACTGAAGCTTTCTTT	CASSRGTRLNTEAFF
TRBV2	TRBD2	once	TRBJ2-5	TGTGCCAGCAGTGCCCTCGGGACTAGCAGCCAAGAGACCCAGTACTTC	CASSALGTSSQETQYF
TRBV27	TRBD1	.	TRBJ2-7	TGTGCCAGCGGCCGGACAGGGCCCTACGAGCAGTACTTC	CASGRTGPYEQYF
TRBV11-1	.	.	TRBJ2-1	TGTGCCAGCAGCTGGGGGCACAGTTACAATGAGCAGTTCTTC	CASSWGHSYNEQFF
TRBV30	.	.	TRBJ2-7	TGTGCCTGGAGAGGTCCAGGACTTTACGAGCAGTACTTC	CAWRGPGLYEQYF
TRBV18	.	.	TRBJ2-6	TGTGCCAGCTCGCGCGAGTCCGTTGGGGCCAACGTCCTGACTTTC	CASSRESVGANVLTF
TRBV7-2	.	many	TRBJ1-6	TGTGCCAGCAGCTTAGCGAGCCATAATTCACCCCTCCACTTT	CASSLASHNSPLHF
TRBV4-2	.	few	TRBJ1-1	TGTGCCAGCAGCCAAGATAGGGGACTCGAAGCTTTCTTT	CASSQDRGLEAFF
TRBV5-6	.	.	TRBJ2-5	TGTGCCAGCAGCCCCCAGTACCAAGAGACCCAGTACTTC	CASSPQYQETQYF
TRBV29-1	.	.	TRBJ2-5	TGCAGCGTTGAAGATCCCCCCCGCTGGCACTTC	CSVEDPPRWHF
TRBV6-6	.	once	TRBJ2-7	TGTGCCAGCAGTTACTCGAAGGCCCGGAGCTCCTACGAGCAGTACTTC	CASSYSKARSSYEQYF
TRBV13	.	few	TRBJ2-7	TGTGCCAGCACCGGGGGGCCGACGGGCGAGCAGTACTTC	CASTGGPTGEQYF
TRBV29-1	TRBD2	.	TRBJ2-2	TGCAGCGTGGGGGTAGCGGGAATAAGGACCGGGGAGCTGTTTTTT	CSVGVAGIRTGELFF
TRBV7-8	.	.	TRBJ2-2	TGTGCCAGCAGCCTAGGACGGAACACCGGGGAGCTGTTTTTT	CASSLGRNTGELFF
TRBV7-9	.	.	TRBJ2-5	TGTGCCAGCAGCTTAGATTCAGGCTTTCAAGAGACCCAGTACTTC	CASSLDSGFQETQYF
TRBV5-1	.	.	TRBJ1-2	TGCGCCAGCAGCTTGACAGGCTATGGCTACACCTTC	CASSLTGYGYTF
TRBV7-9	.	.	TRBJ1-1	TGTGCCAGCCACAGGGAGGAAGGCACTGAAGCTTTCTTT	CASHREEGTEAFF
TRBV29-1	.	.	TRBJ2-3	TGCAGCGTTGAACCGGGGCCAGATACGCAGTATTTT	CSVEPGPDTQYF
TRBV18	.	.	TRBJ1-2	TGTGCCAGCTCACCCGGCAGGGAAGGCTACACCTTC	CASSPGREGYTF
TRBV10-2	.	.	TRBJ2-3	TGCGCCAGCAGTGGTCCCTCGGGCACAGATACGCAGTATTTT	CASSGPSGTDTQYF
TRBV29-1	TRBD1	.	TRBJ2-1	TGCAGCGTTGAAGTCGGTCAAACAGGGGAGTTCTTC	CSVEVGQTGEFF
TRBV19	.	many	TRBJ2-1	TGTGCCAGTAGTATAGATCAGGCCTACAATGAGCAGTTCTTC	CASSIDQAYNEQFF